This T cell receptor (beta chain) was documented in a study of identical twins. From the 5' RACE reads, TCRdb called clonotypes with MiXCR, one entry per CDR3 protein. The sample includes around 1.7 million distinct CDR3 sequences, about 30% seen only once; the top ten take about 0.25%. Trimming at V came to 6 bases and at J to 5 bases, leaving 15 bases not matched to a gene. Germline V gene sequence: CDR1 SNHLY, CDR2 FYNNEI. The CDR3 spans 17 residues. This TCR came from a newborn girl in good health. Input material: cord blood. The chain couples TRBV2 to TRBJ2-3; 9 bases are shared with TRBD2. This CDR3 is CASSATMAGGHRDTQYF. CDR3 sequence (DNA): TGTGCCAGCAGCGCGACCATGGCGGGGGGGCATAGAGATACGCAGTATTTT.